The 28 T cell receptor beta chains in this list originate from one sample, sequenced in a study of blood T cell repertoires in COVID-19. Clones were read by immunoSEQ multiplex PCR, and TCRdb kept only the in-frame ones, dropping some. The sample includes about 280,000 clones, 85% of them seen just once. The source material was peripheral blood. The receptors shown here come from a man aged 45-65 years with active or convalescent COVID-19.

The chain couples TRBV30 to TRBJ1-1; 8 nucleotides align to TRBD1. J was trimmed by 7 bases and V by 4 bases; bases with no gene match: 5. CDR1 is GTSNPN and CDR2 is SVGIG in the germline V gene (reference sequence). CDR3 length equals 12 residues. DNA for the CDR3: TGTGCCTGGACCAGGGGGCGAGATGAAGCTTTCTTT. Amino acid sequence: CAWTRGRDEAFF.

The J gene is TRBJ2-7, the V gene TRBV5-6; 13 nucleotides match TRBD2. Trimming took 6 bases from V and 7 from J; bases not matched to a gene: 13. Germline V lookup: CDR1 SGHDT, CDR2 YYEEEE. This CDR3 region has 16 residues. CDR3 DNA sequence: TGTGCCAGCACCCTCTTCGGACTAGCGGGAGCCGGGGAGCAGTACTTC. This sequence encodes CASTLFGLAGAGEQYF. The whole variable domain, remainder taken from reference TRBV5-6 and TRBJ2-7, is DAGVTQSPTHLIKTRGQQVTLRCSPKSGHDTVSWYQQALGQGPQFIFQYYEEEERQRGNFPDRFSGHQFPNYSSELNVNALLLGDSALYLCASTLFGLAGAGEQYFGPGTRLTVT.

In its sample, this clone was seen once. The V gene is TRBV5-8, the J gene TRBJ1-1; no definite D call. The V end lost 0 bases, the J end lost 4 bases, and 7 bases lay between the germline ends. This CDR3 is built from 13 residues. Germline loops: CDR1 SGHTS, CDR2 YDEGEE. The CDR3 protein is CASSLERITEAFF. CDR3 coding DNA: TGTGCCAGCAGCTTGGAGAGGATCACTGAAGCTTTCTTT.

The table lists this clone with a few counts. The rearrangement uses TRBV4-1 and TRBJ2-2; TRBD2 matches 13 bases. Germline V gene lookup returns CDR1 MGHRA and CDR2 YSYEKL. J lost 5 bases, V lost 5 bases, and 2 bases had no gene match. This CDR3 region has 15 residues. The chain's CDR3 is CASSSTSGRTGELFF. Written as DNA, the CDR3 is TGCGCCAGCAGCTCGACTAGCGGGAGGACCGGGGAGCTGTTTTTT.

CDR3 sequence: CASNRRGTYEQYF. The CDR3 DNA reads as TGTGCCAGCAATCGGCGGGGGACCTACGAGCAGTACTTC. This sequence joins TRBV21-1 and TRBJ2-7; the D call of TRBD2 is as the table states it, not checked on the DNA. TRBV21-1 is given as a pseudogene. There are 13 residues in the CDR3.

The rearrangement uses TRBV29-1 and TRBJ1-4; D remains unclear. V lost 6 bases to trimming and J lost 6 bases, with 11 bases between them. CDR3 length equals 12 residues. Germline CDR1 SQVTM, CDR2 ANQGSEA. CDR3 coding DNA: TGCAGCGTCATGACTGAGGATGAAAAACTGTTTTTT. As protein: CSVMTEDEKLFF.

The V gene is TRBV7-3, the J gene TRBJ2-3; maybe TRBD1 (6 bases). Germline V CDR1 and CDR2: SGHTA, FQGTGA. The V and J ends lost 4 bases and 0 bases respectively, with 8 bases between them. CDR3 size: 14 residues. The CDR3 sequence is CASSSGDSTDTQYF. The CDR3, as DNA: TGTGCCAGCAGCTCAGGGGATAGCACAGATACGCAGTATTTT.

V and J are TRBV19 and TRBJ1-1; a weak D match, TRBD1 (6 bases). Trimming took 5 bases from V and 3 from J, leaving 13 bases between them. The CDR3 spans 14 residues. Germline CDR1 reads LNHDA; CDR2 reads SQIVND (reference sequence). The CDR3 sequence is CASSSRDMYTEAFF. As DNA, the CDR3 is TGTGCCAGTAGTTCCCGGGACATGTACACTGAAGCTTTCTTT.

The chain is built from TRBV28 and TRBJ2-1; 14 nucleotides agree with TRBD2. Losses at the gene ends were 5 bases for V and 2 bases for J; bases not matched to a gene: 8. This CDR3 has 18 amino acids. In germline, CDR1 is MDHEN, CDR2 SYDVKM. The CDR3 DNA reads as TGTGCCAGCAGTACGGGACTAGCGGGAGCGCGCGCCTACAATGAGCAGTTCTTC. It codes for CASSTGLAGARAYNEQFF.

This chain uses TRBV7-3 with TRBJ2-7, with 9 bases lining up with TRBD1. The CDR3 is 12 residues long. Looked up from germline, CDR1 is SGHTA and CDR2 is FQGTGA. Germline trimming cut 5 bases from V and 6 bases from J; bases unmatched to any gene: 2. The DNA for the CDR3 is TGTGCCAGCAGCCTACAGGGGGCCGAGCAGTACTTC. As protein: CASSLQGAEQYF.

This clone was counted between two and nine times. This chain uses TRBV19 with TRBJ2-7, with a possible D match to TRBD2 (5 bases). Deletions cut 3 bases from V and 1 base from J, with 10 bases between. The CDR3 length is 14 residues. From germline, CDR1 is LNHDA and CDR2 SQIVND (reference sequence). CDR3 residues: CASSISSRSYEQYF. The CDR3 region has the DNA TGTGCCAGTAGTATCTCTAGCCGTTCCTACGAGCAGTACTTC.

This clone was seen a single time. V gene TRBV12-5 combines with J gene TRBJ1-6; TRBD1 is a possible D gene (5 bases). V was cut by 0 bases and J by 8 bases, with 17 bases left in between. Germline CDR1 LGHNT, CDR2 FRNRAP. The CDR3 is 17 residues long. CDR3 region: CASGLVSGGVPDSPLHF. In nucleotides, the CDR3 is TGTGCTAGTGGTTTGGTATCCGGGGGGGTTCCGGATTCACCCCTCCACTTT.

The rearrangement links TRBV7-8 to TRBJ2-1; 8 nucleotides match TRBD1. This CDR3 spans 16 amino acids. From germline, CDR1 is SGHVS and CDR2 FQNEAQ. The junction had 10 bases not matched to a gene; V was cut back by 5 bases and J by 4 bases. CDR3 nucleotide sequence: TGTGCCAGCAGCCGAAGTATGGACAGGGCATACAATGAGCAGTTCTTC. This sequence encodes CASSRSMDRAYNEQFF.

The chain couples TRBV28 to TRBJ1-5, with TRBD1 matching 10 bases. The CDR3 contains 16 residues. The trim removed 5 bases at V and 3 bases at J, leaving 7 bases unmatched. Germline loops: CDR1 MDHEN, CDR2 SYDVKM. The CDR3, as DNA: TGTGCCAGCAGTCGCCCGGGACAGGGGAACAATCAGCCCCAGCATTTT. It encodes CASSRPGQGNNQPQHF.

The chain carries TRBV18 and TRBJ1-5; weak D call: TRBD1 (5 bases). There are 14 residues in the CDR3. Trimming removed 3 bases at V and 5 bases at J, with 11 bases between. Germline loops: CDR1 KGHSH, CDR2 LQKENI. CDR3: CASSPGRADQPQHF. CDR3 nucleotides: TGTGCCAGCTCACCCGGCAGGGCTGATCAGCCCCAGCATTTT.

The V and J genes are TRBV9 and TRBJ2-3; no reliable D call. Germline lookup yields CDR1 SGDLS and CDR2 YYNGEE. Deletions cut 1 base from V and 0 bases from J, with 12 bases between. This CDR3 region has 16 residues. In DNA form, the CDR3 reads TGTGCCAGCAGCGTATCTCGTGGAGTAAGCACAGATACGCAGTATTTT. Its translation is CASSVSRGVSTDTQYF. Drawing the rest from reference TRBV9 and TRBJ2-3, the complete variable domain is DSGVTQTPKHLITATGQRVTLRCSPRSGDLSVYWYQQSLDQGLQFLIQYYNGEERAKGNILERFSAQQFPDLHSELNLSSLELGDSALYFCASSVSRGVSTDTQYFGPGTRLTVL.

V and J are TRBV6-5 and TRBJ2-7; no firm D call. The CDR3 is 14 amino acids. Trimming pared 5 bases from V and 0 bases from J, leaving 11 bases between. Germline lookup yields CDR1 MNHEY and CDR2 SVGAGI. The CDR3 bases are TGTGCCAGCAGTCCCTTGCGAACCTCCTACGAGCAGTACTTC. This encodes CASSPLRTSYEQYF.

The sample holds a few counts of this clone. The chain uses TRBV19 and TRBJ1-5; maybe TRBD1 (5 bases). The V and J ends lost 5 bases and 7 bases respectively, with 12 bases between them. Germline values: CDR1 LNHDA, CDR2 SQIVND (reference sequence). The CDR3 runs 13 residues. The CDR3 here is CASSFGGGQPQHF. The DNA for the CDR3 is TGTGCCAGTAGTTTTGGGGGAGGACAGCCCCAGCATTTT.

The rearrangement links TRBV5-1 to TRBJ2-3; 7 bases fit TRBD1. The germline gives CDR1 SGHRS, CDR2 YFSETQ. This CDR3 is built from 15 residues. Trimming took 3 bases from V and 2 from J; bases not matched to a gene: 6. The CDR3 sequence is CASSSRDRYTDTQYF. The CDR3 DNA reads as TGCGCCAGCAGCTCCCGGGACAGATACACAGATACGCAGTATTTT. Drawing the rest from reference TRBV5-1 and TRBJ2-3, the complete variable domain is KAGVTQTPRYLIKTRGQQVTLSCSPISGHRSVSWYQQTPGQGLQFLFEYFSETQRNKGNFPGRFSGRQFSNSRSEMNVSTLELGDSALYLCASSSRDRYTDTQYFGPGTRLTVL.

The chain has TRBV5-1 and TRBJ1-3; TRBD1 matches at 10 bases. In germline, CDR1 is SGHRS, CDR2 YFSETQ. The CDR3 loop spans 16 amino acids. V was pared by 3 bases and J by 0 bases, with 3 bases of the junction left unmatched. The CDR3 reads CASSSGQGSSGNTIYF. Written as DNA, the CDR3 is TGCGCCAGCAGCTCGGGACAGGGGTCCTCTGGAAACACCATATATTTT.

The chain links TRBV19 to TRBJ2-1; no definite D call. Germline V gives CDR1 LNHDA, CDR2 SQIVND (reference sequence). This CDR3 contains 14 residues. V gave up 3 bases and J gave up 2 bases, with 8 bases separating them. This chain's CDR3 is CASSIPRAYNEQFF. The CDR3 nucleotides read TGTGCCAGTAGTATCCCCCGGGCCTACAATGAGCAGTTCTTC.

The genes are TRBV30 and TRBJ2-5, with 10 bases matching TRBD2. V gave up 6 bases and J gave up 3 bases; unmatched junction bases: 1. Germline CDR1 and CDR2: GTSNPN and SVGIG (reference sequence). This CDR3 comprises 12 residues. The CDR3 DNA reads TGTGCCTGTGGGACTAGCGAAGAGACCCAGTACTTC. Translated, it gives CACGTSEETQYF.

The chain uses TRBV15 and TRBJ1-2, with 10 positions matching TRBD1. Germline trimming cut 6 bases from V and 8 bases from J; bases unmatched to any gene: 9. Germline V gene lookup returns CDR1 LNHNV and CDR2 YYDKDF (reference sequence). The length of the CDR3 is 14 residues. CDR3: CATRLGQGVGGYTF. In nucleotides, the CDR3 is TGTGCCACCAGACTTGGACAGGGGGTGGGAGGCTACACCTTC.

V usage is TRBV6-5 and J usage is TRBJ1-1; 7 bases map to TRBD1. The CDR3 runs 14 residues. Trimming cost V 8 bases and J 6 bases; bases outside gene matches: 12. The germline V gene encodes CDR1 MNHEY and CDR2 SVGAGI. The CDR3 DNA reads as TGTGCCAGCGGAAGAACAGGGGTCTCGTCTGAAGCTTTCTTT. It translates to CASGRTGVSSEAFF.

J is TRBJ2-5 and V is TRBV20-1; TRBD2 is a possible D gene (5 bases). The V end lost 3 bases, the J end lost 2 bases, and 16 bases lay between the germline ends. CDR1 and CDR2 (germline): DFQATT, SNEGSKA (reference sequence). The CDR3 extends over 15 amino acids. The CDR3 spells CSASTREVGQETQYF. The DNA for the CDR3 is TGCAGTGCTAGTACGAGGGAAGTGGGGCAAGAGACCCAGTACTTC.

DNA of the CDR3: TGTGCCACCACGCTAGCGGGAGCCCCCACCGGGGAGCTGTTTTTT. It specifies CATTLAGAPTGELFF. The chain joins TRBV2 to TRBJ2-2; the match to TRBD2 covers 10 bases. V shed 10 bases, J shed 4 bases, and the junction held 9 bases outside the gene matches. The CDR3 covers 15 residues. Per the germline V gene, CDR1 is SNHLY and CDR2 is FYNNEI.

The rearrangement links TRBV11-3 to TRBJ2-1, with 8 nucleotides matching TRBD2. Germline CDR1 reads SGHNT; CDR2 reads YENEEA. This CDR3 has 17 residues. The V and J ends lost 3 bases and 4 bases, in that order; junction bases with no gene match: 11. CDR3 amino acids: CASSFGSGANIYNEQFF. The CDR3, as DNA: TGTGCCAGCAGCTTCGGTAGCGGGGCCAACATTTACAATGAGCAGTTCTTC.

The rearrangement uses TRBV7-9 and TRBJ2-7; 7 bases are a match to TRBD1. J was trimmed by 1 base and V by 5 bases; bases with no gene match: 5. The CDR3 is 14 amino acids. The germline CDR1 and CDR2 sequences are SEHNR and FQNEAQ (reference sequence). As DNA, the CDR3 is TGTGCCAGCAGCCCCAGGGACAGATCCTACGAGCAGTACTTC. Translated, it gives CASSPRDRSYEQYF.